These 8 T cell receptor beta chains share one sample of origin, sequenced in a study of shared T cell receptors in the human thymus. Data came from immunoSEQ multiplex PCR; TCRdb stores just in-frame clones and leaves some out. The repertoire consists of around 340,000 clones, with just under 95% occurring once and the leading ten covering approximately 0.02%. Sequenced material: thymocytes. The receptor source for this set is a human donor.

This chain links TRBV28 with TRBJ2-4, with 13 bases matching TRBD2. Germline trimming cut 5 bases from V and 1 base from J; bases unmatched to any gene: 11. This CDR3 spans 19 amino acids. CDR1 and CDR2 from the germline V gene are MDHEN and SYDVKM. The CDR3 is CASSLGTSGIPLAKNIQYF. For the CDR3, the DNA is TGTGCCAGCAGTCTAGGGACTAGCGGGATCCCATTGGCCAAAAACATTCAGTACTTC.

This chain joins TRBV6-5 and TRBJ2-1; D gene unclear. Germline V gives CDR1 MNHEY, CDR2 SVGAGI. The CDR3 is 12 residues long. V lost 5 bases and J lost 11, with 13 bases in between. CDR3 sequence (DNA): TGTGCCAGCAGTGGCGTAGTTTCGAAGCAGTTCTTC. Translated, it gives CASSGVVSKQFF.

V is TRBV2 and J is TRBJ2-7, with 7 bases that match TRBD2. Germline V CDR1 and CDR2: SNHLY, FYNNEI. Trimming at V came to 7 bases and at J to 0 bases, leaving 9 bases not matched to a gene. The CDR3 runs 15 residues. The CDR3 spells CASTQECGSSYEQYF. The CDR3 DNA is TGTGCCAGCACCCAAGAATGCGGGAGCTCCTACGAGCAGTACTTC.

This clone was counted a single time. The V call is TRBV29-1, the J call TRBJ2-3; 12 bases agree with TRBD2. The germline V gene encodes CDR1 SQVTM and CDR2 ANQGSEA. This CDR3 spans 19 amino acids. V dropped 1 base and J dropped 3; count of bases not matched to a gene: 14. This CDR3 reads CSVEGTGHLLAGGTDTQYF. The CDR3 nucleotides read TGCAGCGTTGAAGGGACAGGGCATCTACTAGCGGGAGGAACAGATACGCAGTATTTT.

The chain links TRBV4-2 to TRBJ2-1; 10 positions agree with TRBD2. The ends lost 4 bases at V and 7 bases at J; junction bases unmatched: 16. Germline V gives CDR1 LGHNA, CDR2 YNFKEQ. The CDR3 is 18 amino acids. CDR3 residues: CASSPNPRTSGRGNEQFF. DNA for the CDR3: TGTGCCAGCAGCCCCAACCCTAGGACTAGCGGCCGGGGGAATGAGCAGTTCTTC.

J is TRBJ2-3 and V is TRBV19, with no clear D. The CDR3 length is 14 residues. Per the germline V gene, CDR1 is LNHDA and CDR2 is SQIVND (reference sequence). V lost 5 bases and J 3 bases, leaving 12 bases between the germline ends. In DNA, the CDR3 is TGTGCCAGTAGTGGGCCGCCAAAAACAGATACGCAGTATTTT. It encodes CASSGPPKTDTQYF.

This CDR3 reads CASSALKRLAGDYEQYF. The CDR3, as DNA: TGTGCCAGCAGCGCACTAAAGAGACTAGCGGGAGACTACGAGCAGTACTTC. This chain joins TRBV7-3 and TRBJ2-7, with TRBD2 identical over 12 bases. This CDR3 has 17 amino acids. CDR1 SGHTA and CDR2 FQGTGA come from the germline V gene. V was clipped by 5 bases and J by 3 bases; unmatched bases: 11.

J is TRBJ1-2 and V is TRBV11-2, with 9 bases matching TRBD1. There are 16 residues in the CDR3. V dropped 0 bases and J dropped 1; count of bases not matched to a gene: 3. Germline CDR1 is SGHAT and CDR2 is FQNNGV. The CDR3 nucleotides read TGTGCCAGCAGCTTAGATGGACAGGGGCGTAACTATGGCTACACCTTC. It encodes CASSLDGQGRNYGYTF.